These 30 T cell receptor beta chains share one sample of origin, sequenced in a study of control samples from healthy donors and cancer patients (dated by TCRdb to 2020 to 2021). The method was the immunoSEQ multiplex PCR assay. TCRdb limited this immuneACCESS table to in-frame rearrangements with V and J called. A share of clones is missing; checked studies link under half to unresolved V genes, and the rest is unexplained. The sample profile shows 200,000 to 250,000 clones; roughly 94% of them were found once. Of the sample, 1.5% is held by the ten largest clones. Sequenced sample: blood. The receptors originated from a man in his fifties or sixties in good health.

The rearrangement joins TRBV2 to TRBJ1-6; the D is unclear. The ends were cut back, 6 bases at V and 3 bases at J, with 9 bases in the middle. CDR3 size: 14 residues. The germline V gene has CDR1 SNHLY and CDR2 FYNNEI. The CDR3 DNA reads TGTGCCAGCAGGGGGATTGGCTATAATTCACCCCTCCACTTT. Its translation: CASRGIGYNSPLHF.

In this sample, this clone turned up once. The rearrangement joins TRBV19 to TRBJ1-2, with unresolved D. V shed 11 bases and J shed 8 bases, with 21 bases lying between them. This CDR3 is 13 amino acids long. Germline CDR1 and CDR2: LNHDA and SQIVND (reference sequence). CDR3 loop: CAAPFGSLRGYTF. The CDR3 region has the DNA TGTGCCGCCCCTTTTGGCAGCCTGAGGGGCTACACCTTC. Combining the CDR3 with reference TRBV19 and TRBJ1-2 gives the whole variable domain DGGITQSPKYLFRKEGQNVTLSCEQNLNHDAMYWYRQDPGQGLRLIYYSQIVNDFQKGDIAEGYSVSREKKESFPLTVTSAQKNPTAFYLCAAPFGSLRGYTFGSGTRLTVV.

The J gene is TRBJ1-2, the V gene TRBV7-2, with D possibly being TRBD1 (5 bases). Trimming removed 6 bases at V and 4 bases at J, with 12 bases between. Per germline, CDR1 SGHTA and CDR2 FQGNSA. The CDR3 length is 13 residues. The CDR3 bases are TGTGCCAGCAGGCGCCCAGGGACCTATGGCTACACCTTC. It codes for CASRRPGTYGYTF. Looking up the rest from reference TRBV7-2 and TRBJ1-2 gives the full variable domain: GAGVSQSPSNKVTEKGKDVELRCDPISGHTALYWYRQSLGQGLEFLIYFQGNSAPDKSGLPSDRFSAERTGGSVSTLTIQRTQQEDSAVYLCASRRPGTYGYTFGSGTRLTVV.

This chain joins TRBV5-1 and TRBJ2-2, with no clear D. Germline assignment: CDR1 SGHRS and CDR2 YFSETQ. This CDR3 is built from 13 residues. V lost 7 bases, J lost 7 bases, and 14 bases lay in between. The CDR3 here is CASGPVSRGELFF. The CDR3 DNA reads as TGCGCCAGCGGCCCAGTTAGCCGCGGGGAGCTGTTTTTT.

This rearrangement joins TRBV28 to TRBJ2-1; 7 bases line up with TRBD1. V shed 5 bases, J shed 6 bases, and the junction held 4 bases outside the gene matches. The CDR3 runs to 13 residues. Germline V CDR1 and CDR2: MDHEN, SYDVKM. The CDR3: CASSTQGINEQFF. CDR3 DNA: TGTGCCAGCAGTACACAGGGGATCAATGAGCAGTTCTTC.

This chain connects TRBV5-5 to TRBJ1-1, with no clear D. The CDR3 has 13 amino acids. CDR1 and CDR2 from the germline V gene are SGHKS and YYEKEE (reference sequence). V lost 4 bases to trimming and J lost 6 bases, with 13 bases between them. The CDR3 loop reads CASSGPSGAEAFF. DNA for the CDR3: TGTGCCAGCAGCGGTCCGTCTGGGGCTGAAGCTTTCTTT.

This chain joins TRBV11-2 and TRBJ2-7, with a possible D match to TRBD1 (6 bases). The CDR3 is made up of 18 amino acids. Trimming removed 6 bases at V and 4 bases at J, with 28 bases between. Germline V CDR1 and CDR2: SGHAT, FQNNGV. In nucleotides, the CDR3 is TGTGCCAGCAGGGCCTCAGGGGCGATCCAAACCCGGTCTTACGAGCAGTACTTC. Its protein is CASRASGAIQTRSYEQYF. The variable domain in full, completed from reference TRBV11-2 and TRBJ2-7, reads EAGVAQSPRYKIIEKRQSVAFWCNPISGHATLYWYQQILGQGPKLLIQFQNNGVVDDSQLPKDRFSAERLKGVDSTLKIQPAKLEDSAVYLCASRASGAIQTRSYEQYFGPGTRLTVT.

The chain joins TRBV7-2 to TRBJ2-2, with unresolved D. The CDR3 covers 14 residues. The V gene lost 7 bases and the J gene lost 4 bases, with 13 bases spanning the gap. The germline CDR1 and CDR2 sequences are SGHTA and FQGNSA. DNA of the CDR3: TGTGCCAGCACCCTACAGTGGGGCACCGGGGAGCTGTTTTTT. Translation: CASTLQWGTGELFF.

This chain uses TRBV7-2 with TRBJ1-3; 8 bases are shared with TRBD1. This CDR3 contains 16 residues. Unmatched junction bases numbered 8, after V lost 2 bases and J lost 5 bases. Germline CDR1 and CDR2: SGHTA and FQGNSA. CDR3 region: CASSLSPGGTRNTIYF. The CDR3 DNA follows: TGTGCCAGCAGCTTAAGCCCAGGGGGCACTAGAAACACCATATATTTT. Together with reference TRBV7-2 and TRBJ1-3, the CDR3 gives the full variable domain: GAGVSQSPSNKVTEKGKDVELRCDPISGHTALYWYRQSLGQGLEFLIYFQGNSAPDKSGLPSDRFSAERTGGSVSTLTIQRTQQEDSAVYLCASSLSPGGTRNTIYFGEGSWLTVV.

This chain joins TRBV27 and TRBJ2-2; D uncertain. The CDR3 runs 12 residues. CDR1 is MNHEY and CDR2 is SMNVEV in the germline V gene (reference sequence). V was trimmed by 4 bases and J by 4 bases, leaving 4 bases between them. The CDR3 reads CASSYITGELFF. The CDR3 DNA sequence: TGTGCCAGCAGTTACATCACCGGGGAGCTGTTTTTT.

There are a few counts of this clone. The DNA for the CDR3 is TGTGCCACCAGCAGAGAAGGTAACGGGGCCAACGTCCTGACTTTC. Its protein is CATSREGNGANVLTF. The rearrangement links TRBV15 to TRBJ2-6; the D is unclear. The CDR3 spans 15 residues. V was clipped by 0 bases and J by 4 bases, with 7 bases between them. Looked up from germline, CDR1 is LNHNV and CDR2 is YYDKDF (reference sequence). The variable domain in full, completed from reference TRBV15 and TRBJ2-6, reads DAMVIQNPRYQVTQFGKPVTLSCSQTLNHNVMYWYQQKSSQAPKLLFHYYDKDFNNEADTPDNFQSRRPNTSFCFLDIRSPGLGDTAMYLCATSREGNGANVLTFGAGSRLTVL.

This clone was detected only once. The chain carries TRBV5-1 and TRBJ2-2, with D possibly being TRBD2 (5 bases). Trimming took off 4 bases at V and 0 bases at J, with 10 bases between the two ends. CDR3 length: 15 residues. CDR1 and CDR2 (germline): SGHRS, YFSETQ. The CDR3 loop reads CASSKGLPNTGELFF. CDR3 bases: TGCGCCAGCAGCAAAGGACTGCCGAACACCGGGGAGCTGTTTTTT.

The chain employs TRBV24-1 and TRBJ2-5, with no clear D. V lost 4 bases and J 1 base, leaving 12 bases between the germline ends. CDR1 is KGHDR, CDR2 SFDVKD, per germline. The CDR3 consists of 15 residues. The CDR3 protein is CATSEGWKGQETQYF. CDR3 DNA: TGTGCCACCAGTGAGGGGTGGAAGGGCCAAGAGACCCAGTACTTC.

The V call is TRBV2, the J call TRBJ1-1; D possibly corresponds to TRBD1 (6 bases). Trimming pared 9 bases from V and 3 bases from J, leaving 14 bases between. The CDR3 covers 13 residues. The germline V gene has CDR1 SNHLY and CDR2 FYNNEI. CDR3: CARRGTHYTEAFF. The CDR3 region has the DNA TGTGCCAGAAGGGGGACACACTACACTGAAGCTTTCTTT.

The CDR3 DNA follows: TGCGCCAGCAGCCAAGAATACAGTCGCCCACCCCTCCACTTT. Translating it yields CASSQEYSRPPLHF. The rearrangement uses TRBV4-1 and TRBJ1-6, with D uncertain. CDR1 MGHRA and CDR2 YSYEKL come from the germline V gene. Trimming pared 0 bases from V and 11 bases from J, leaving 11 bases between. The CDR3 is made up of 14 amino acids.

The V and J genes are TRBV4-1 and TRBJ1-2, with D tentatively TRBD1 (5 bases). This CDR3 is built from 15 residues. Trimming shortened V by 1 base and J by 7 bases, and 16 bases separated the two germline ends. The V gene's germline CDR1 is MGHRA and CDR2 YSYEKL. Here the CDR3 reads CASSQGFSGSGGYTF. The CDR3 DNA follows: TGCGCCAGCAGCCAAGGGTTCTCAGGGAGTGGTGGCTACACCTTC.

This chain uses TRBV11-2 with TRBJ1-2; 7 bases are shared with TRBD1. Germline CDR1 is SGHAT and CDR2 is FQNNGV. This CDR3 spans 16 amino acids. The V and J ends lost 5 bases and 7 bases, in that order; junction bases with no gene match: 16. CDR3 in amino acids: CASSLRPTGEGVGYTF. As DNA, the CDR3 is TGTGCCAGCAGCCTAAGGCCCACAGGGGAGGGCGTTGGCTACACCTTC.

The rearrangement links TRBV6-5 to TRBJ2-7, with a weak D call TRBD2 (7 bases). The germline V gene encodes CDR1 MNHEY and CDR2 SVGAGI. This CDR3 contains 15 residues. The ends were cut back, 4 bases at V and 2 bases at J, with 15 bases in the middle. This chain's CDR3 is CASSCARGPTYEQYV. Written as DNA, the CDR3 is TGTGCCAGCAGTTGCGCGCGGGGGCCAACCTACGAGCAGTACGTC.

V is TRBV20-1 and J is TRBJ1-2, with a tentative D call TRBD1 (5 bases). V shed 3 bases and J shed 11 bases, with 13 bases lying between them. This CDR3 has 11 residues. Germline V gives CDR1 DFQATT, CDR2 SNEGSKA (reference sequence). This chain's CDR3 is CSASREEGYTF. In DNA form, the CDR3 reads TGCAGTGCTAGTCGCGAGGAGGGGTACACCTTC.

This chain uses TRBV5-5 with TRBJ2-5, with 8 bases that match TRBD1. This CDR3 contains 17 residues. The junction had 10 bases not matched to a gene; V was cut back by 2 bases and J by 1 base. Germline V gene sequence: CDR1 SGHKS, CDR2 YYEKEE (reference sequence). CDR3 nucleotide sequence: TGTGCCAGCAGCTTCCGGGACAGGCTCGGGGCCCAAGAGACCCAGTACTTC. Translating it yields CASSFRDRLGAQETQYF.

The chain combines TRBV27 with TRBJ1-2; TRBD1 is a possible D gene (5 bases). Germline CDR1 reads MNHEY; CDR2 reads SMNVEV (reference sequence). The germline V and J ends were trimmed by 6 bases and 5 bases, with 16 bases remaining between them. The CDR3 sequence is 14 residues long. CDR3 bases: TGTGCCAGCAGGGGACGATGGGGAGGGTATGGCTACACCTTC. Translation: CASRGRWGGYGYTF.

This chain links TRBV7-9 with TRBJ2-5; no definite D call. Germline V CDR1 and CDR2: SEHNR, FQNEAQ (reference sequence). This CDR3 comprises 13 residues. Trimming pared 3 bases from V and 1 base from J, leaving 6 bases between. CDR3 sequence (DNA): TGTGCCAGCAGCTTGGCCTCCCAAGAGACCCAGTACTTC. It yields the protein CASSLASQETQYF.

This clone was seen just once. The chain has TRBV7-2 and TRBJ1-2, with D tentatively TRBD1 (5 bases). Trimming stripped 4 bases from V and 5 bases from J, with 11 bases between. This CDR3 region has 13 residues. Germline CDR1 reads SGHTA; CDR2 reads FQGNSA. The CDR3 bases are TGTGCCAGCAGCTCGACAGTCCTTTATGGCTACACCTTC. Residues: CASSSTVLYGYTF. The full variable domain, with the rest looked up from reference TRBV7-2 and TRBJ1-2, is GAGVSQSPSNKVTEKGKDVELRCDPISGHTALYWYRQSLGQGLEFLIYFQGNSAPDKSGLPSDRFSAERTGGSVSTLTIQRTQQEDSAVYLCASSSTVLYGYTFGSGTRLTVV.

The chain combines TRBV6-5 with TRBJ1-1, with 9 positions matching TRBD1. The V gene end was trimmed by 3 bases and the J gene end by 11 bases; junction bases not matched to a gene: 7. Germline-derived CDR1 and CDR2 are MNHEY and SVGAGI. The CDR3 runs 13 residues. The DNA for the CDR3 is TGTGCCAGCAGTTATTCCGGGACAGGGAGGGCTTTCTTT. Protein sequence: CASSYSGTGRAFF.

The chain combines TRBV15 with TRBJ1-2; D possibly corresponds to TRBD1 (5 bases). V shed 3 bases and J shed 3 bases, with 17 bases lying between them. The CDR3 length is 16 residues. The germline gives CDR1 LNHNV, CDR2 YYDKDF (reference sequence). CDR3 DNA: TGTGCCACCAGCAGTGGGCCTGCGGGCAGGGACTATGGCTACACCTTC. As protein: CATSSGPAGRDYGYTF. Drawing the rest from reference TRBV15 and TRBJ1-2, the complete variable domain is DAMVIQNPRYQVTQFGKPVTLSCSQTLNHNVMYWYQQKSSQAPKLLFHYYDKDFNNEADTPDNFQSRRPNTSFCFLDIRSPGLGDTAMYLCATSSGPAGRDYGYTFGSGTRLTVV.

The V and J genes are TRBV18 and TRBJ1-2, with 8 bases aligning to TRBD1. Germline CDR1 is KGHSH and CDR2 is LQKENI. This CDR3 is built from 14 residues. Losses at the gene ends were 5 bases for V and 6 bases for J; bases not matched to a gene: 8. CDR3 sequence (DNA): TGTGCCAGCTCATTTCGGACAGGGAAGGATGGCTACACCTTC. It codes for CASSFRTGKDGYTF.

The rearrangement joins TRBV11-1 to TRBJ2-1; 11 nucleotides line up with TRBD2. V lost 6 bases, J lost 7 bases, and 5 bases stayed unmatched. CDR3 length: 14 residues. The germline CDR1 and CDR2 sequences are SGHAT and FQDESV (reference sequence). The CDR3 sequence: CASSSTSGVNEQFF. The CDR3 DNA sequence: TGTGCCAGCAGTTCGACTAGCGGGGTTAATGAGCAGTTCTTC.

CDR3 in amino acids: CAWSVTRQAPRAFF. The CDR3 nucleotides read TGTGCCTGGAGTGTTACCCGACAGGCCCCACGAGCTTTCTTT. The chain has TRBV30 and TRBJ1-1, with a possible D match to TRBD1 (6 bases). This CDR3 spans 14 amino acids. In germline, CDR1 is GTSNPN, CDR2 SVGIG (reference sequence). Between the trimmed V and J ends, which lost 0 bases and 10 bases, there was a span of 18 bases.

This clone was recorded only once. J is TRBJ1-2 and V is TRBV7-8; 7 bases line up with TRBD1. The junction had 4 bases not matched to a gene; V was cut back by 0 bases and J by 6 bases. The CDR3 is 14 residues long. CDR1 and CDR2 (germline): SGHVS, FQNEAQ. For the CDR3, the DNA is TGTGCCAGCAGCTTAGCCGAGGACAGGAATGGCTACACCTTC. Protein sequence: CASSLAEDRNGYTF.

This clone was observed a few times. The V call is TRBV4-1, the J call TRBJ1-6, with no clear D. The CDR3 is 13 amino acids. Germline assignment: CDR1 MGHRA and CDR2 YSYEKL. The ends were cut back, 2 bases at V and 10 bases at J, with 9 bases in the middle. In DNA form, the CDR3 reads TGCGCCAGCAGCCAAAGTCAGCCATCACCCCTCCACTTT. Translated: CASSQSQPSPLHF.